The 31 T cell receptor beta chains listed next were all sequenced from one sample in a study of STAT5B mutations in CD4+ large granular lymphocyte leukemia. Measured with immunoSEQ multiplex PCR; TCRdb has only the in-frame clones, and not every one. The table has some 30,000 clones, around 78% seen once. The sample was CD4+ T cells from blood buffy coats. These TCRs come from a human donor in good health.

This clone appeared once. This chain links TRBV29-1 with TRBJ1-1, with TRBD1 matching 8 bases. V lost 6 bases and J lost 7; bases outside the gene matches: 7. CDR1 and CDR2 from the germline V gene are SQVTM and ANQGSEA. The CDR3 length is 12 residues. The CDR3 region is CSVGQGADEAFF. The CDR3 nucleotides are TGCAGCGTAGGACAGGGCGCGGATGAAGCTTTCTTT.

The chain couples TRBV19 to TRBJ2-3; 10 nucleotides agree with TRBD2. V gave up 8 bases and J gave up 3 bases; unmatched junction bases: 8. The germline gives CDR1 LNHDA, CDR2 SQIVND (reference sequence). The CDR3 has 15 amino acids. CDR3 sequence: CASWEGTSATDTQYF. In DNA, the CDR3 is TGTGCCAGTTGGGAGGGGACTAGCGCAACAGATACGCAGTATTTT.

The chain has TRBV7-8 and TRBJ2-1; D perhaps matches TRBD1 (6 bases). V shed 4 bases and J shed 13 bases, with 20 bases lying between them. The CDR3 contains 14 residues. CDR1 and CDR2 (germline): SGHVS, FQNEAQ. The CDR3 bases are TGTGCCAGCAGCTCGGGCAGGGGCGTTGGATCTCAGTTCTTC. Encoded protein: CASSSGRGVGSQFF.

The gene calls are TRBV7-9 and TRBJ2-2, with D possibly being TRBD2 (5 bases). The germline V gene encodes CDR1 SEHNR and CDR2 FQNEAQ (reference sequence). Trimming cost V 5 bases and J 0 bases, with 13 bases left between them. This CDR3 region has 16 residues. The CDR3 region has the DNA TGTGCCAGCAGCCCCGGGATGGCAGCGAACACCGGGGAGCTGTTTTTT. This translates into CASSPGMAANTGELFF.

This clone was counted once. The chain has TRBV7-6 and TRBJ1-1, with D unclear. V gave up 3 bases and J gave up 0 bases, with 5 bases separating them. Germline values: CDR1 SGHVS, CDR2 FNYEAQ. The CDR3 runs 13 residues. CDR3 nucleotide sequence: TGTGCCAGCAGCTTTACCGTGAACACTGAAGCTTTCTTT. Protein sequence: CASSFTVNTEAFF.

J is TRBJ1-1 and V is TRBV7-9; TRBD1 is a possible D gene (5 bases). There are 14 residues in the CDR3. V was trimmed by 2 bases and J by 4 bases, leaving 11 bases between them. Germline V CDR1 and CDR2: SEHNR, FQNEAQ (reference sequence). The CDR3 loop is CASSLSLGGTEAFF. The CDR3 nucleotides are TGTGCCAGCAGCTTATCCTTGGGGGGCACTGAAGCTTTCTTT.

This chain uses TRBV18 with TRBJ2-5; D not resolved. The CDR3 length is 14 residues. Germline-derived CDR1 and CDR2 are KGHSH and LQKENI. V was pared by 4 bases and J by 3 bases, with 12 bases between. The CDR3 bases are TGTGCCAGCTCACTTGGAACCCCTGAAGAGACCCAGTACTTC. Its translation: CASSLGTPEETQYF. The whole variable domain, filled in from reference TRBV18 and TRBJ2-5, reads NAGVMQNPRHLVRRRGQEARLRCSPMKGHSHVYWYRQLPEEGLKFMVYLQKENIIDESGMPKERFSAEFPKEGPSILRIQQVVRGDSAAYFCASSLGTPEETQYFGPGTRLLVL.

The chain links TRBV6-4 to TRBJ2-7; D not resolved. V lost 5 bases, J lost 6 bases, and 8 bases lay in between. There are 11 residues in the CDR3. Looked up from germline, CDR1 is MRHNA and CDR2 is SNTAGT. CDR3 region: CASSLLGEQYV. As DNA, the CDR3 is TGTGCCAGCAGTCTCTTAGGCGAGCAGTACGTC.

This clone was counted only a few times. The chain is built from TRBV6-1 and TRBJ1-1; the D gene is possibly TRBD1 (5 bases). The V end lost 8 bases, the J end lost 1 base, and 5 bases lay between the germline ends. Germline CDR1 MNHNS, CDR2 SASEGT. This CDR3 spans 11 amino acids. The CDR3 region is CASGQNTEAFF. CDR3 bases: TGTGCCAGCGGACAGAACACTGAAGCTTTCTTT.

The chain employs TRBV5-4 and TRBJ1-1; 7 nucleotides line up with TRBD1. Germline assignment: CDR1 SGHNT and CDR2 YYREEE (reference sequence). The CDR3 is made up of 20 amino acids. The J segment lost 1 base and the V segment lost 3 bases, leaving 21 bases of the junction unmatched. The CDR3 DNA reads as TGTGCCAGCAGCTACCCCGGTAGGACGGTGGCAGGGGGGGAGAACACTGAAGCTTTCTTT. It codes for CASSYPGRTVAGGENTEAFF.

This chain's CDR3 is CASSPNRQGNTEAFF. Here the CDR3 DNA reads TGTGCCAGCAGTCCAAACAGACAGGGAAACACTGAAGCTTTCTTT. The gene calls are TRBV27 and TRBJ1-1, with TRBD1 identical over 7 bases. Looked up from germline, CDR1 is MNHEY and CDR2 is SMNVEV (reference sequence). The trim removed 5 bases at V and 2 bases at J, leaving 8 bases unmatched. This CDR3 contains 15 residues.

The CDR3 reads CASSDQAEKLFF. The CDR3, as DNA: TGTGCCAGCAGCGATCAAGCTGAAAAACTGTTTTTT. V gene TRBV9 combines with J gene TRBJ1-4; no clear D gene. The V end was cut by 3 bases, the J end by 7 bases, with 7 bases between. CDR3 length: 12 residues. The germline V gene has CDR1 SGDLS and CDR2 YYNGEE.

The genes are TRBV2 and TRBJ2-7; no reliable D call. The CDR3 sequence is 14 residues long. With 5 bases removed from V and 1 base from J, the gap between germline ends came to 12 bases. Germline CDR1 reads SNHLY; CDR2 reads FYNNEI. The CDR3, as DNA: TGTGCCAGCAGTTGGCTGGAAAGTTCCTACGAGCAGTACTTC. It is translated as CASSWLESSYEQYF. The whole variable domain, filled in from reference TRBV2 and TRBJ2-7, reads EPEVTQTPSHQVTQMGQEVILRCVPISNHLYFYWYRQILGQKVEFLVSFYNNEISEKSEIFDDQFSVERPDGSNFTLKIRSTKLEDSAMYFCASSWLESSYEQYFGPGTRLTVT.

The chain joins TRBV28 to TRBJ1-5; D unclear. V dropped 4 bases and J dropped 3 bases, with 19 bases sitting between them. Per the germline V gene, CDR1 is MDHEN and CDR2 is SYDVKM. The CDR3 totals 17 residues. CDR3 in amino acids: CASSSRPLPEYNQPQHF. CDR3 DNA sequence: TGTGCCAGCAGTTCCCGTCCTCTCCCGGAATACAATCAGCCCCAGCATTTT.

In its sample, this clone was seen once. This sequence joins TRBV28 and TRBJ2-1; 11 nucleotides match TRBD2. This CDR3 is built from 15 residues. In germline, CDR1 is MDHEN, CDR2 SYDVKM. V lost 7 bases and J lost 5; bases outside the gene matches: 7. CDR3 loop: CASTQASGGHNEQFF. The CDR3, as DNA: TGTGCCAGCACCCAGGCTAGCGGGGGGCACAATGAGCAGTTCTTC.

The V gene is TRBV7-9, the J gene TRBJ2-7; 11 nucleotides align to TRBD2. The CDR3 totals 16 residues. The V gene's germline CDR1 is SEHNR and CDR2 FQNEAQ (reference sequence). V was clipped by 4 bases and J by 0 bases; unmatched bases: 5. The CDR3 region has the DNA TGTGCCAGCAGCTCGGGACTAGCGGTGAGCTCCTACGAGCAGTACTTC. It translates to CASSSGLAVSSYEQYF.

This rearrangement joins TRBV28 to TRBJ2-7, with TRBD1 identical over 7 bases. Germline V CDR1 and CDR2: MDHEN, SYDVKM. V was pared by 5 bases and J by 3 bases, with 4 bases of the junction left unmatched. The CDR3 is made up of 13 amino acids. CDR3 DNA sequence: TGTGCCAGCAGTCGACAGGGTCTCTACGAGCAGTACTTC. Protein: CASSRQGLYEQYF.

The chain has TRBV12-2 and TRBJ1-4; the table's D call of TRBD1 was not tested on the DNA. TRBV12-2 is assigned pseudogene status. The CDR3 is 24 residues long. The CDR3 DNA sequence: TGTGCAAGTCGCTTAGTCTTTTTATCTTGGTTAGGACAGGGGTCTGAAGTTGGACATGAAAAACTGTTTTTT. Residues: CASRLVFLSWLGQGSEVGHEKLFF.

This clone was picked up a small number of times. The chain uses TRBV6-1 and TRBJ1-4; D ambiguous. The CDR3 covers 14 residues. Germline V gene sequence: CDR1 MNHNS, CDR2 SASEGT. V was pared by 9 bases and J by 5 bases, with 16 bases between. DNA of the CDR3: TGTGCCAGTGCCATCGGGCTTACGAATGAAAAACTGTTTTTT. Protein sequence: CASAIGLTNEKLFF.

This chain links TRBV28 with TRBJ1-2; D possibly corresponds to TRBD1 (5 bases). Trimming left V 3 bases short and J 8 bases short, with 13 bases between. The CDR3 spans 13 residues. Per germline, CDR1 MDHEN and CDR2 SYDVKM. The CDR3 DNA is TGTGCCAGCAGTTTTGGGCAGGGAGCGGGCTACACCTTC. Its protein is CASSFGQGAGYTF.

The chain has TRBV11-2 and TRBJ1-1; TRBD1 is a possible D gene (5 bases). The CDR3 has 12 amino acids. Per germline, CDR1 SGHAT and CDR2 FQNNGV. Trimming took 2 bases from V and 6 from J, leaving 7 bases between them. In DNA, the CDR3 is TGTGCCAGCAGCTTAAGGGGAGCTGAAGCTTTCTTT. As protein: CASSLRGAEAFF.

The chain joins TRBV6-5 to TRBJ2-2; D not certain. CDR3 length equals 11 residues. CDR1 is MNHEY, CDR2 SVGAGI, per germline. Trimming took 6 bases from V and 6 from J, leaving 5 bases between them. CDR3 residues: CASRGSGELFF. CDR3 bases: TGTGCCAGCAGAGGTTCCGGGGAGCTGTTTTTT.

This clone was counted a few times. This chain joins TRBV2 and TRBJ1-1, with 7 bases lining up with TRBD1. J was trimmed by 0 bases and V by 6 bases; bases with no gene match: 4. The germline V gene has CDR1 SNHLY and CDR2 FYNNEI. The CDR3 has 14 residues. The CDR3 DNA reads TGTGCCAGCAGCTACACAGGGGTGAACACTGAAGCTTTCTTT. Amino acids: CASSYTGVNTEAFF.

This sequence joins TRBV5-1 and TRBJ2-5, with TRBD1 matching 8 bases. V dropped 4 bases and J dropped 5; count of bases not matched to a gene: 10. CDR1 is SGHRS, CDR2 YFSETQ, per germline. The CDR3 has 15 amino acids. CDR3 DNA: TGCGCCAGCAGCCGAGGACAGGGCGGCGGGGAGACCCAGTACTTC. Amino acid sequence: CASSRGQGGGETQYF.

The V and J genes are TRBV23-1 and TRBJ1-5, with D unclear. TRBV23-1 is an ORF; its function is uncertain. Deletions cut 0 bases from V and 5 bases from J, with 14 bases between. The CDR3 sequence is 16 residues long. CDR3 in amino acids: CASSQSERERDQPQHF. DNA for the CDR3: TGCGCCAGCAGTCAATCGGAAAGGGAGCGGGATCAGCCCCAGCATTTT.

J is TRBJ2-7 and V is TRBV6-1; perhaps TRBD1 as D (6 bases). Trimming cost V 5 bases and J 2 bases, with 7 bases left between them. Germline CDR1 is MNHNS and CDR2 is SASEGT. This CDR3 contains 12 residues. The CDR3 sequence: CASSRTAYEQYF. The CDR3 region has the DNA TGTGCCAGCAGTAGGACAGCCTACGAGCAGTACTTC.

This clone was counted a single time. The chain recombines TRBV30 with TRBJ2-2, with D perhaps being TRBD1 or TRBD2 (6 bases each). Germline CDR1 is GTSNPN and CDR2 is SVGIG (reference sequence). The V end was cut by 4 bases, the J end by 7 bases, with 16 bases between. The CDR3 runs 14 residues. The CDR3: CAWNQGGRYGELFF. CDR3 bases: TGTGCCTGGAACCAAGGGGGGAGGTACGGGGAGCTGTTTTTT.

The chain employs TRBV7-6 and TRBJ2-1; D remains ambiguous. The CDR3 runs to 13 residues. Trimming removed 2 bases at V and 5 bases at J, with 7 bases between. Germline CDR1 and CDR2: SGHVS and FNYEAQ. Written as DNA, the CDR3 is TGTGCCAGCAGCTTATCAGTGAACAATGAGCAGTTCTTC. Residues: CASSLSVNNEQFF.

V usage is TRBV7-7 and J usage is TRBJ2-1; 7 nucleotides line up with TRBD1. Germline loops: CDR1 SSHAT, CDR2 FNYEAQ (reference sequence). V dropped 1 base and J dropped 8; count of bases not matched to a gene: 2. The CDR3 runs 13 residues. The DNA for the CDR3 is TGTGCCAGCAGCTTAGGGACAGGCTATGAGCAGTTCTTC. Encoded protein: CASSLGTGYEQFF.

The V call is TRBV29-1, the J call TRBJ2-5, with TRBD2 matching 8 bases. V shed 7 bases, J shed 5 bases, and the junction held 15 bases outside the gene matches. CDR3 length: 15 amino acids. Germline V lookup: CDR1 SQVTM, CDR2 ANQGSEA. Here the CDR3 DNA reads TGCAGCGCCGGGGGGGGGAGTGGGATGGGTGAGACCCAGTACTTC. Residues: CSAGGGSGMGETQYF.

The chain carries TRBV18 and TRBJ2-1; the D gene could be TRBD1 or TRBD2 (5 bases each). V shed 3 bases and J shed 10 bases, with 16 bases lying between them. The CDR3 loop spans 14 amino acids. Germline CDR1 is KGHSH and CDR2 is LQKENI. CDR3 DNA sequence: TGTGCCAGCTCACCCTCCGGGGCGAGTGAGGAGCAGTTCTTC. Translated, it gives CASSPSGASEEQFF. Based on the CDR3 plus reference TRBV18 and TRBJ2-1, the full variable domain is NAGVMQNPRHLVRRRGQEARLRCSPMKGHSHVYWYRQLPEEGLKFMVYLQKENIIDESGMPKERFSAEFPKEGPSILRIQQVVRGDSAAYFCASSPSGASEEQFFGPGTRLTVL.